This T cell receptor beta chain was identified in a study of T cell changes during pregnancy in multiple sclerosis. Data came from immunoSEQ multiplex PCR; TCRdb stores just in-frame clones and leaves some out. There are 18,000 or so clones in the sample; more than 75% occur only once, and approximately 1.3% lies in the top ten. Germline V lookup: CDR1 LGHNA, CDR2 YSLEER. This CDR3 has 13 amino acids. Trimming took 4 bases from V and 8 from J, leaving 12 bases between them. This clonotype originated in a female donor in good health, enrolled as a control in a pregnancy study. This material consisted of CD4+ T cells from peripheral blood mononuclear cells, taken in the first trimester of pregnancy. This sequence joins TRBV4-3 and TRBJ2-1; D perhaps matches TRBD2 (7 bases). CDR3 amino acids: CASSLWEGDEQFF. The DNA for the CDR3 is TGCGCCAGCAGCCTTTGGGAGGGGGATGAGCAGTTCTTC.